The source of this T cell receptor (beta chain) is a study of Ad26.COV2.S vaccination and SARS-CoV-2 variants. The sample's treatment: over 15 received Ad26.COV2.S at low or high dose, single or two shots; roughly 5 received placebo; per-sample allocation not given. Samples came from day 63 after the first vaccine or placebo injection. An adult of 18-55 years in Boston served as donor. Vaccination employed an Ad26 vector expressing the Wuhan-strain SARS-CoV-2 spike. Repertoires were generated with immunoSEQ multiplex PCR, while TCRdb's copy carries only in-frame clones and drops some. The sample lists about 440,000 clones; 90% were seen once. The TCR sequence derives from a person between 18 and 65 years old who received the Ad26.COV2.S COVID-19 vaccine or a placebo. This sample comprised peripheral blood, obtained in a trial of Ad26.COV2.S vaccine versus placebo.

For the CDR3, the DNA is TGTGCCAGCAGCTTAAGACCGGGCGATCGTGAACAAAGCACAGATACGCAGTATTTT. Translating it yields CASSLRPGDREQSTDTQYF. The rearrangement joins TRBV11-2 to TRBJ2-3; D is unresolved. V was trimmed by 2 bases and J by 0 bases, leaving 21 bases between them. CDR1 is SGHAT, CDR2 FQNNGV, per germline. CDR3 length equals 19 residues.